The clone carrying this T cell receptor beta chain showed up just a few times. Its antigen is unknown. Separation from the approximately 660-subject first cohort characterized the roughly 120-subject validation cohort, to which the donors belonged. Repertoires were generated with immunoSEQ multiplex PCR, while TCRdb's copy carries only in-frame clones and drops some. The sample holds roughly 330,000 clones, 87% seen once. The data derive from a study of cytomegalovirus exposure and HLA in healthy donors. Study-wide results and caveats: Reports described diagnosis of cytomegalovirus status by the classifier as highly specific and sensitive. For most TCR sequences rarity was the rule, although some public TCRs occurred in many donors.

The receptor's source is a woman between 25 and 40 years old in good health and CMV-seropositive. Sequenced material: PBMCs.

The CDR3 sequence: CAWRMEEARSYNSPLHF. The CDR3 DNA reads as TGTGCCTGGAGGATGGAGGAAGCTCGCTCCTATAATTCACCCCTCCACTTT. This rearrangement joins TRBV30 to TRBJ1-6; D remains ambiguous. V lost 3 bases and J lost 0, with 15 bases in between. The germline V gene has CDR1 GTSNPN and CDR2 SVGIG (reference sequence). The CDR3 runs 17 residues.